This T cell receptor beta chain was sequenced for a study of blood T cell repertoires in COVID-19. Study summary: Both acute and convalescent COVID-19 samples were obtained from the United States, Italy and Spain. The analysed material was cDNA or gDNA that came from T cells, B-cell-depleted T cells, or PBMCs.

Authors' analysis steps: Amplification from reference gene primers served as the basis for estimated nucleated cell counts. Profiled with immunoSEQ multiplex PCR; TCRdb holds only in-frame clones, not every one. The V and J calls and clone size are taken from that table; D and trimming were inferred from the DNA. Of 200,000 or so clones listed, around four fifths are singletons. The CDR3 totals 15 residues. V lost 6 bases and J lost 5, with 18 bases in between. Germline-derived CDR1 and CDR2 are MNHEY and SVGAGI. The rearrangement uses TRBV6-5 and TRBJ2-3; weak D call: TRBD1 (5 bases). Sequencing was carried out using peripheral blood. The clonotype comes from a woman in her 30s with acute or convalescent COVID-19. This chain's CDR3 is CASRDTAGWGDTQYF. The DNA for the CDR3 is TGTGCCAGCAGGGACACAGCAGGTTGGGGAGATACGCAGTATTTT.